These T cell receptor beta chains were read from a single sample in a study of shared clonotypes between healthy human individuals. Measured with immunoSEQ multiplex PCR; TCRdb has only the in-frame clones, and not every one. The sample carries approximately 1.1 million clones, around 82% recorded once. The sample taken for sequencing was memory CD4+ T cells from PBMCs. All receptors come from a man between 18 and 29 years old in good health. Some clones in this sample may be carry-over from other donors' samples. Each CDR3 is given with its conserved first and last residue. D genes are given only for firm matches. Only part of the rows carry a size: once, few, many, or a class if the clone is expanded.

D gene	clone size	V gene	J gene	CDR3 protein	CDR3 DNA
TRBD1	-	TRBV28	TRBJ1-2	CASNAGGEPGDYGYTF	TGTGCCAGCAATGCAGGGGGCGAACCGGGGGACTATGGCTACACCTTC
TRBD1	-	TRBV9	TRBJ1-4	CASSLGQGSTNEKLFF	TGTGCCAGCAGCCTGGGACAGGGATCCACTAATGAAAAACTGTTTTTT
-	-	TRBV6-1	TRBJ2-5	CASGTIWETQYF	TGTGCCAGCGGAACGATTTGGGAGACCCAGTACTTC
-	once	TRBV11-2	TRBJ1-2	CASSSIRWDTNYGYTF	TGTGCCAGCAGCTCCATCCGGTGGGACACTAACTATGGCTACACCTTC
TRBD1	-	TRBV27	TRBJ1-4	CASRSSSTGTNEKLFF	TGTGCCAGCAGGAGCTCTTCGACAGGGACTAATGAAAAACTGTTTTTT
-	-	TRBV2	TRBJ2-6	CASSEEQAGANVLTF	TGTGCCAGCAGTGAAGAACAGGCTGGGGCCAACGTCCTGACTTTC
-	-	TRBV6-5	TRBJ2-7	CASSSSAHEQYF	TGTGCCAGCAGTTCCTCGGCCCACGAGCAGTACTTC
TRBD1	-	TRBV15	TRBJ2-7	CATSRGGQGWEQYF	TGTGCCACCAGCAGAGGGGGACAGGGATGGGAGCAGTACTTC
TRBD2	-	TRBV6-5	TRBJ2-1	CASRAGLASEQFF	TGTGCCAGCAGAGCTGGACTAGCGAGTGAGCAGTTCTTC
TRBD2	-	TRBV14	TRBJ2-3	CASSQRRGGRLSDTQYF	TGTGCCAGCAGCCAACGAAGGGGCGGGAGGTTGTCAGATACGCAGTATTTT
-	-	TRBV1	TRBJ2-7	CTSSQDPAPGGLYEQYF	TGCACCAGCAGCCAAGACCCGGCCCCAGGGGGCTTGTACGAGCAGTACTTC
-	-	TRBV21-1	TRBJ1-1	CAPEGLLRTEAFF	TGTGCCCCGGAGGGGCTACTACGGACTGAAGCTTTCTTT
-	few	TRBV6-4	TRBJ2-5	CASSPPPRAQETQYF	TGTGCCAGCAGCCCCCCGCCGCGGGCCCAAGAGACCCAGTACTTC
-	-	TRBV9	TRBJ2-1	CASSASDRDNEQFF	TGTGCCAGCAGCGCCTCTGACCGAGACAATGAGCAGTTCTTC
-	-	TRBV5-1	TRBJ2-3	CASSLLGPADTQYF	TGCGCCAGCAGCTTGCTGGGGCCCGCAGATACGCAGTATTTT
TRBD2	once	TRBV7-6	TRBJ2-1	CASSPGLAGGGEQFF	TGTGCCAGCAGCCCGGGACTAGCGGGAGGGGGGGAGCAGTTCTTC
TRBD2	few	TRBV15	TRBJ2-7	CATSRELGPTGGEQYF	TGTGCCACCAGCAGAGAGTTGGGCCCAACCGGGGGGGAGCAGTACTTC
-	-	TRBV15	TRBJ1-1	CATQRLDGAKNTEAFF	TGTGCCACCCAACGATTGGACGGAGCTAAGAACACTGAAGCTTTCTTT
TRBD1	-	TRBV6-1	TRBJ2-7	CASRAGGAYEQYF	TGTGCCAGCAGGGCAGGGGGAGCCTACGAGCAGTACTTC
TRBD2	-	TRBV11-3	TRBJ2-5	CASSYRLADQETQYF	TGTGCCAGCAGCTACAGACTAGCGGACCAAGAGACCCAGTACTTC